The next 31 T cell receptor beta chains were all read from a single sample in a study of blood T cell repertoires in COVID-19. The protocol was immunoSEQ multiplex PCR, while the TCRdb copy is restricted to in-frame clones and leaves out a portion. The sample comprises about 54,000 clones, 80% to 90% of which are singletons, and approximately 3.5% rests with the top ten. The sequenced sample consisted of peripheral blood. The source is a human donor in a cohort sampled during active COVID-19.

V and J are TRBV2 and TRBJ1-5; D is perhaps TRBD1 (6 bases). There are 14 residues in the CDR3. CDR1 SNHLY and CDR2 FYNNEI come from the germline V gene. Trimming cost V 5 bases and J 5 bases, with 13 bases left between them. The chain's CDR3 is CASSFQGTYQPQHF. In DNA form, the CDR3 reads TGTGCCAGCAGTTTTCAGGGGACCTATCAGCCCCAGCATTTT.

This clone occurred a few times. The V gene is TRBV6-5, the J gene TRBJ1-5; D uncertain. The CDR3 is 14 amino acids. The V gene lost 7 bases and the J gene lost 2 bases, with 12 bases spanning the gap. In germline, CDR1 is MNHEY, CDR2 SVGAGI. CDR3 loop: CASIPRQGNQPQHF. CDR3 coding DNA: TGTGCCAGCATACCTCGGCAGGGCAATCAGCCCCAGCATTTT.

V gene TRBV5-5 combines with J gene TRBJ1-1; 9 bases are shared with TRBD1. Germline CDR1 reads SGHKS; CDR2 reads YYEKEE (reference sequence). After removal of 0 bases from V and 1 base from J, the junction contained 7 bases not matched to a gene. CDR3 length equals 17 residues. The CDR3 spells CASSLAPGQGPNTEAFF. For the CDR3, the DNA is TGTGCCAGCAGCTTGGCTCCGGGACAGGGTCCGAACACTGAAGCTTTCTTT.

This clone was seen a few times. The genes are TRBV6-5 and TRBJ1-1, with 7 bases matching TRBD1. The CDR3 loop spans 15 amino acids. After removal of 6 bases from V and 0 bases from J, the junction contained 7 bases not matched to a gene. Germline V gene lookup returns CDR1 MNHEY and CDR2 SVGAGI. CDR3 amino acids: CASRITGAVNTEAFF. Here the CDR3 DNA reads TGTGCCAGCAGAATCACAGGGGCTGTGAACACTGAAGCTTTCTTT.

V is TRBV19 and J is TRBJ1-4, with D maybe TRBD1 (6 bases). This CDR3 region has 15 residues. Germline loops: CDR1 LNHDA, CDR2 SQIVND (reference sequence). Trimming pared 2 bases from V and 7 bases from J, leaving 14 bases between. CDR3 nucleotides: TGTGCCAGTAGTATAAGGGGACATGTCGCTGAAAAACTGTTTTTT. Protein sequence: CASSIRGHVAEKLFF.

The chain uses TRBV19 and TRBJ2-1; 12 bases agree with TRBD1. The CDR3 is 18 residues long. Trimming cost V 4 bases and J 7 bases; bases outside gene matches: 14. The germline gives CDR1 LNHDA, CDR2 SQIVND (reference sequence). The CDR3 loop is CASSTLLGTGGAGNEQFF. CDR3 nucleotides: TGTGCCAGTAGTACCCTACTCGGGACAGGGGGCGCAGGAAATGAGCAGTTCTTC. The full variable domain, completed using reference TRBV19 and TRBJ2-1, is DGGITQSPKYLFRKEGQNVTLSCEQNLNHDAMYWYRQDPGQGLRLIYYSQIVNDFQKGDIAEGYSVSREKKESFPLTVTSAQKNPTAFYLCASSTLLGTGGAGNEQFFGPGTRLTVL.

This chain links TRBV6-4 with TRBJ1-1, with unresolved D. The CDR3 loop spans 14 amino acids. Between the trimmed V and J ends, which lost 6 bases and 3 bases, there was a span of 14 bases. CDR1 MRHNA and CDR2 SNTAGT come from the germline V gene. The CDR3 nucleotides read TGTGCCAGCAGACCATCCGGGGTGGACACTGAAGCTTTCTTT. Translation: CASRPSGVDTEAFF.

The chain has TRBV11-2 and TRBJ2-3; 7 bases align to TRBD2. Per the germline V gene, CDR1 is SGHAT and CDR2 is FQNNGV. V was clipped by 3 bases and J by 1 base; unmatched bases: 7. There are 16 residues in the CDR3. The CDR3 coding sequence is TGTGCCAGCAGCTTGAACGGGGGGAAAGGCACAGATACGCAGTATTTT. Amino acid sequence: CASSLNGGKGTDTQYF.

The chain links TRBV12-3 or TRBV12-4 to TRBJ1-2; D remains ambiguous. The V end was cut by 3 bases, the J end by 8 bases, with 10 bases between. This CDR3 is 12 amino acids long. Written as DNA, the CDR3 is TGTGCCAGCAGTTTCTCACAGCAGGGCTACACCTTC. Protein: CASSFSQQGYTF.

The rearrangement links TRBV19 to TRBJ1-4; the D is unclear. Between the trimmed V and J ends, which lost 6 bases and 4 bases, there was a span of 15 bases. The CDR3 loop spans 15 amino acids. Germline loops: CDR1 LNHDA, CDR2 SQIVND (reference sequence). DNA for the CDR3: TGTGCCAGTAGAAACACGGACGGAGGTAATGAAAAACTGTTTTTT. Protein product: CASRNTDGGNEKLFF.

This rearrangement joins TRBV5-1 to TRBJ2-2; 11 bases map to TRBD2. The J segment lost 4 bases and the V segment lost 2 bases, leaving 4 bases of the junction unmatched. The CDR3 has 16 residues. Germline V gives CDR1 SGHRS, CDR2 YFSETQ. The CDR3 sequence: CASSLTSGGGTGELFF. CDR3 bases: TGCGCCAGCAGCTTAACTAGCGGGGGAGGCACCGGGGAGCTGTTTTTT.

The chain joins TRBV15 to TRBJ2-5; D may be TRBD2 (7 bases). The CDR3 has 16 amino acids. Trimming took off 4 bases at V and 2 bases at J, with 17 bases between the two ends. CDR1 and CDR2 from the germline V gene are LNHNV and YYDKDF (reference sequence). Written as DNA, the CDR3 is TGTGCCACCAGCAAGGGGGAGCGGGGCCCACAAGAGACCCAGTACTTC. Translating it yields CATSKGERGPQETQYF.

The CDR3 region is CASSSSGGSDTQYF. CDR3 bases: TGTGCCAGCAGCTCAAGCGGGGGGTCAGATACGCAGTATTTT. This sequence joins TRBV5-6 and TRBJ2-3, with TRBD2 matching 9 bases. The V gene's germline CDR1 is SGHDT and CDR2 YYEEEE. Trimming cost V 3 bases and J 4 bases; bases outside gene matches: 3. The CDR3 sequence is 14 residues long.

The chain combines TRBV2 with TRBJ1-5; D is unclear. In germline, CDR1 is SNHLY, CDR2 FYNNEI. Trimming removed 8 bases at V and 7 bases at J, with 15 bases between. The CDR3 is 13 residues long. DNA of the CDR3: TGTGCCAGCGGATTAGCTTTAGGACAGCCCCAGCATTTT. Its translation is CASGLALGQPQHF. Supplemented by reference TRBV2 and TRBJ1-5, the full variable domain reads EPEVTQTPSHQVTQMGQEVILRCVPISNHLYFYWYRQILGQKVEFLVSFYNNEISEKSEIFDDQFSVERPDGSNFTLKIRSTKLEDSAMYFCASGLALGQPQHFGDGTRLSIL.

The gene calls are TRBV4-3 and TRBJ2-1, with D perhaps TRBD2 (6 bases). The CDR3 loop spans 16 amino acids. The V end lost 0 bases, the J end lost 6 bases, and 15 bases lay between the germline ends. Per germline, CDR1 LGHNA and CDR2 YSLEER. The CDR3 loop reads CASSQDTRWRGNEQFF. The CDR3 DNA sequence: TGCGCCAGCAGCCAAGACACCCGATGGAGGGGCAATGAGCAGTTCTTC.

This clone occurred once. V is TRBV7-2 and J is TRBJ1-5; D unclear. The CDR3 extends over 15 amino acids. Trimming shortened V by 1 base and J by 7 bases, and 14 bases separated the two germline ends. Germline values: CDR1 SGHTA, CDR2 FQGNSA. CDR3 DNA sequence: TGTGCCAGCAGCTTAGGCCAGTCGGGGAACCAGCCCCAGCATTTT. This encodes CASSLGQSGNQPQHF.

This chain joins TRBV3-1 (or the pseudogene TRBV3-2) and TRBJ2-3; 13 bases are shared with TRBD2. J lost 4 bases, V lost 0 bases, and 7 bases had no gene match. This CDR3 has 18 amino acids. Germline V lookup: CDR1 LGHDT, CDR2 YNNKEL (reference sequence). The CDR3 sequence: CASSQDLLAGGGADTQYF. CDR3 DNA sequence: TGTGCCAGCAGCCAAGATCTACTAGCGGGAGGGGGGGCAGATACGCAGTATTTT.

The CDR3 is CASSDGASGNTIYF. The DNA of the CDR3 is TGTGCCAGCAGTGATGGGGCCTCAGGAAACACCATATATTTT. The chain employs TRBV6-1 and TRBJ1-3; D is possibly TRBD1 (5 bases). V shed 3 bases and J shed 4 bases, with 10 bases lying between them. Germline assignment: CDR1 MNHNS and CDR2 SASEGT. This CDR3 is built from 14 residues.

This chain uses TRBV4-3 with TRBJ2-7, with 10 positions matching TRBD2. Germline V lookup: CDR1 LGHNA, CDR2 YSLEER. CDR3 length equals 16 residues. Unmatched junction bases numbered 2, after V lost 0 bases and J lost 0 bases. The CDR3 DNA reads TGCGCCAGCAGCCAAGATACTAGCGGGGCCTCCTACGAGCAGTACTTC. Translating gives CASSQDTSGASYEQYF.

This chain links TRBV21-1 with TRBJ2-2; the D call in the table, TRBD2, was not verified against the DNA. TRBV21-1 is noted as a pseudogene. This CDR3 is built from 20 residues. CDR3 DNA: TGTGCCAGCAGCAAAAAGCCGTGCGTGACGACTAGCCCGAACACCGGGGAGCTGTTTTTT. Its translation: CASSKKPCVTTSPNTGELFF.

The chain is built from TRBV11-3 and TRBJ1-3; 7 bases fit TRBD1. V shed 5 bases and J 6 bases; nucleotides not matched to a gene: 4. Per the germline V gene, CDR1 is SGHNT and CDR2 is YENEEA. The CDR3 has 13 residues. CDR3 coding DNA: TGTGCCAGCAGCGACGGGACAGAAAACACCATATATTTT. Encoded protein: CASSDGTENTIYF.

This chain connects TRBV7-9 to TRBJ2-7, with D possibly matching TRBD2 (5 bases). V gave up 4 bases and J gave up 2 bases, with 6 bases separating them. Germline V gives CDR1 SEHNR, CDR2 FQNEAQ (reference sequence). The CDR3 is made up of 12 amino acids. As DNA, the CDR3 is TGTGCCAGCAGCTACGGGACCTACGAGCAGTACTTC. Translating gives CASSYGTYEQYF.

The rearrangement links TRBV7-8 to TRBJ1-1, with 8 bases lining up with TRBD1. The CDR3 length is 16 residues. Germline CDR1 reads SGHVS; CDR2 reads FQNEAQ. Trimming took 4 bases from V and 11 from J; bases not matched to a gene: 18. In DNA, the CDR3 is TGTGCCAGCAGCTCCTCGGGACAGGCCCTTGTGTGGACCGCTTTCTTT. This translates into CASSSSGQALVWTAFF.

The gene calls are TRBV6-5 and TRBJ2-2; 7 nucleotides agree with TRBD2. This CDR3 comprises 15 residues. The V and J ends lost 2 bases and 5 bases, in that order; junction bases with no gene match: 5. CDR1 and CDR2 from the germline V gene are MNHEY and SVGAGI. In DNA, the CDR3 is TGTGCCAGCAGTTACGACGGGAGGCAGACCGGGGAGCTGTTTTTT. It translates to CASSYDGRQTGELFF.

This sequence joins TRBV5-8 and TRBJ1-6; D is perhaps TRBD1 (6 bases). CDR1 is SGHTS and CDR2 is YDEGEE in the germline V gene. The V gene lost 5 bases and the J gene lost 0 bases, with 15 bases spanning the gap. The CDR3 is 17 amino acids. DNA for the CDR3: TGTGCCAGCAGGCCAGGGGCGGAAAGCTCCTATAATTCACCCCTCCACTTT. Its protein is CASRPGAESSYNSPLHF. Full variable domain (outside the CDR3, taken from reference TRBV5-8 and TRBJ1-6): EAGVTQSPTHLIKTRGQQATLRCSPISGHTSVYWYQQALGLGLQFLLWYDEGEERNRGNFPPRFSGRQFPNYSSELNVNALELEDSALYLCASRPGAESSYNSPLHFGNGTRLTVT.

This chain links TRBV2 with TRBJ2-7; TRBD2 agrees at 12 bases. Germline trimming cut 0 bases from V and 7 bases from J; bases unmatched to any gene: 13. The CDR3 runs to 18 residues. CDR1 SNHLY and CDR2 FYNNEI come from the germline V gene. The chain's CDR3 is CASSEAQGLAGGLREQYF. The CDR3 DNA reads as TGTGCCAGCAGTGAAGCGCAGGGGCTAGCGGGAGGGCTCCGGGAGCAGTACTTC.

The J gene is TRBJ2-3, the V gene TRBV6-4, with TRBD2 matching over 8 bases. The germline V gene encodes CDR1 MRHNA and CDR2 SNTAGT. V trimming: 0 bases; J trimming: 3 bases; junction bases outside the gene matches: 5. There are 16 residues in the CDR3. The DNA of the CDR3 is TGTGCCAGCAGTGACTCCGGGGGGGGAGAAACAGATACGCAGTATTTT. Protein sequence: CASSDSGGGETDTQYF.

This chain uses TRBV7-6 with TRBJ2-1; TRBD1 agrees at 8 bases. V shed 5 bases and J 7 bases; nucleotides not matched to a gene: 10. Germline V gives CDR1 SGHVS, CDR2 FNYEAQ. The CDR3 is 15 residues long. CDR3 amino acids: CASSPRRDRLNEQFF. The CDR3 DNA follows: TGTGCCAGCAGCCCCAGGCGGGACAGGCTAAATGAGCAGTTCTTC.

V gene TRBV7-8 combines with J gene TRBJ1-1; 8 bases map to TRBD1. With 5 bases clipped from V and 0 bases from J, the junction kept 8 bases outside the gene matches. Germline V gene sequence: CDR1 SGHVS, CDR2 FQNEAQ. This CDR3 is 16 amino acids long. CDR3: CASSPYRGSLNTEAFF. The CDR3, as DNA: TGTGCCAGCAGCCCTTACAGGGGGTCTCTGAACACTGAAGCTTTCTTT. Combining the CDR3 with reference TRBV7-8 and TRBJ1-1 gives the whole variable domain GAGVSQSPRYKVAKRGQDVALRCDPISGHVSLFWYQQALGQGPEFLTYFQNEAQLDKSGLPSDRFFAERPEGSVSTLKIQRTQQEDSAVYLCASSPYRGSLNTEAFFGQGTRLTVV.

The V call is TRBV3-1 (or the pseudogene TRBV3-2), the J call TRBJ2-3; 9 nucleotides agree with TRBD2. The germline V gene encodes CDR1 LGHDT and CDR2 YNNKEL (reference sequence). The CDR3 covers 15 residues. The trim removed 4 bases at V and 4 bases at J, leaving 6 bases unmatched. This chain's CDR3 is CASSLLAGGPDTQYF. The DNA of the CDR3 is TGTGCCAGCAGCCTTCTCGCGGGAGGGCCAGATACGCAGTATTTT.

This clone showed up just once. The chain couples TRBV9 to TRBJ2-2, with 10 nucleotides matching TRBD2. CDR1 is SGDLS, CDR2 YYNGEE, per germline. With V trimmed by 2 bases and J by 5 bases, 3 bases remained unmatched. This CDR3 has 15 residues. The CDR3 sequence is CASSVSGGSTGELFF. The CDR3 nucleotides read TGTGCCAGCAGCGTTAGCGGGGGGTCGACCGGGGAGCTGTTTTTT.